Listed below are T cell receptor beta chains from one sample, sequenced in a study of T cell changes during pregnancy in multiple sclerosis. Only in-frame clones appear in the TCRdb table, and some are missing; sequencing was by immunoSEQ multiplex PCR. The sample includes about 100,000 clones, about 90% of them seen just once. The sequences come from peripheral blood, collected in the third trimester of pregnancy. Receptors originate from a female donor in good health, enrolled as a control in a pregnancy study. Each CDR3 is given with its conserved first and last residue. A D gene is named only where the DNA matches it firmly. Size values are once, few and many counts, or a class for expanded clones, and some rows have none.

v_call	j_call	cdr3_length	clone_size	d_call	cdr3_nt	cdr3_aa
TRBV10-3	TRBJ2-7	15	-	-	TGTGCCATCAGCGGTAAGCTATCGAGCTCCTACGAGCAGTACTTC	CAISGKLSSSYEQYF
TRBV9	TRBJ1-1	15	-	-	TGTGCCAGCAGCGCCAGCGGGACACCGAACACTGAAGCTTTCTTT	CASSASGTPNTEAFF
TRBV6-6	TRBJ2-7	12	-	-	TGTGCCAGCAGTTACTCCACCCGGGAGCAGTACTTC	CASSYSTREQYF
TRBV15	TRBJ1-2	15	once	-	TGTGCCACCAGCAGAGATCTTCTAACTAACTATGGCTACACCTTC	CATSRDLLTNYGYTF
TRBV6-5	TRBJ2-5	13	-	-	TGTGCCAGCAGTGACACTAGAGTAGAGACCCAGTACTTC	CASSDTRVETQYF
TRBV5-6	TRBJ2-1	15	-	TRBD1	TGTGCCAGCAGCAAGGGACAGGGTTACGACAATGAGCAGTTCTTC	CASSKGQGYDNEQFF
TRBV7-3	TRBJ2-3	16	few	TRBD2	TGTGCCAGCAGCCAGGGACTAGCGGGGGGAACAGATACGCAGTATTTT	CASSQGLAGGTDTQYF
TRBV4-3	TRBJ2-2	15	-	-	TGCGCCAGCAGCCTTAACTCAAGAAACACCGGGGAGCTGTTTTTT	CASSLNSRNTGELFF
TRBV4-1	TRBJ2-1	19	-	TRBD2	TGCGCCAGCAGCCAAGATAGAACTAGCGGGGGGGCCCACGACAATGAGCAGTTCTTC	CASSQDRTSGGAHDNEQFF
TRBV14	TRBJ2-2	15	-	-	TGTGCCAGCAGCCAAGGGCAGGATTACACCGGGGAGCTGTTTTTT	CASSQGQDYTGELFF
TRBV14	TRBJ1-1	16	-	-	TGTGCCAGCAGCCAAGGACGGGGGGCGCAGGGCACTGAAGCTTTCTTT	CASSQGRGAQGTEAFF
TRBV7-2	TRBJ2-7	15	-	TRBD2	TGTGCCAGCAGCCCAAGGGGCCGGGGGGGATACGAGCAGTACTTC	CASSPRGRGGYEQYF
TRBV18	TRBJ1-5	15	-	-	TGTGCCAGCTCACCATCGGCAGGGGTGGACCAGCCCCAGCATTTT	CASSPSAGVDQPQHF
TRBV7-9	TRBJ1-1	11	-	-	TGTGCCAGCAGCGAGCCATCTGAAGCTTTCTTT	CASSEPSEAFF
TRBV5-1	TRBJ1-3	17	-	TRBD1	TGCGCCAGCAGCCCGGACGGGACAGCGAGCTCTGGAAACACCATATATTTT	CASSPDGTASSGNTIYF
TRBV9	TRBJ2-3	15	-	TRBD2	TGTGCCAGCAGCGGAACTAGCGGGGGATCAGATACGCAGTATTTT	CASSGTSGGSDTQYF
TRBV4-2	TRBJ1-3	15	-	-	TGTGCCAGCAGCCAATTTTCGCTACCTGGAAACACCATATATTTT	CASSQFSLPGNTIYF
TRBV11-2	TRBJ1-2	14	once	TRBD1	TGTGCCAGCAGCCGGACAGGGGAGGGCTATGGCTACACCTTC	CASSRTGEGYGYTF
TRBV6-1	TRBJ2-3	15	-	TRBD1	TGTGCCAGCAGTGAAGTGGGGACAGGGTTAAATACGCAGTATTTT	CASSEVGTGLNTQYF
TRBV9	TRBJ2-2	16	-	-	TGTGCCAGCAGCGTAGCAGGACGCAGGAGGACCGGGGAGCTGTTTTTT	CASSVAGRRRTGELFF
TRBV2	TRBJ1-1	15	-	-	TGTGCCAGCAGTCTTCAGGGAAAAGGTGTGACTGAAGCTTTCTTT	CASSLQGKGVTEAFF
TRBV5-5	TRBJ1-2	17	few	TRBD1	TGTGCCAGCAGCCAATCTTCCGGACAGGTGGGGGACTATGGCTACACCTTC	CASSQSSGQVGDYGYTF
TRBV29-1	TRBJ1-6	15	-	-	TGCAGCGCCCGAGAGGACAGCACTCTGGGGTCACCCCTCCACTTT	CSAREDSTLGSPLHF
TRBV9	TRBJ1-2	15	-	-	TGTGCCAGCAGCGTAGCTCAATCAGGGGACTATGGCTACACCTTC	CASSVAQSGDYGYTF
TRBV2	TRBJ1-2	11	few	-	TGTGCCAGCAGTGAGAGCTATGGCTACACCTTC	CASSESYGYTF
TRBV5-4	TRBJ2-3	13	-	-	TGTGCCAGCAGCGCGATGCAGGGAGATACGCAGTATTTT	CASSAMQGDTQYF
TRBV18	TRBJ1-1	13	-	-	TGTGCCAGCTCACCGAGGGCGGACACTGAAGCTTTCTTT	CASSPRADTEAFF
TRBV6-5	TRBJ1-5	14	-	-	TGTGCCAGCAGTTACAGGCAGGGCAATCAGCCCCAGCATTTT	CASSYRQGNQPQHF
TRBV18	TRBJ2-7	15	-	TRBD1	TGTGCCAGCTCACCACAGATGGGACAGGGCCACGAGCAGTACTTC	CASSPQMGQGHEQYF